A single sample gave rise to the 19 T cell receptor beta chains below, sequenced in a study of blood T cells in healthy people across ages. A second 7 to 11 cycle PCR used barcoded and J-beta primers. TCRdb reanalysed the 5' RACE reads using MiXCR and keeps one entry per CDR3 protein. This sample has fewer than 1.5 million distinct CDR3 sequences, with 40% to 50% found just once. The sequenced sample consisted of blood. The receptors derive from a woman aged 18-30 years in good health.

The gene calls are TRBV25-1 and TRBJ1-1; D remains ambiguous. The ends were cut back, 3 bases at V and 6 bases at J, with 5 bases in the middle. CDR3 length: 11 residues. CDR1 MGHDK and CDR2 SYGVNS come from the germline V gene. The CDR3 region is CASSDYAEAFF. The CDR3 DNA sequence: TGTGCCAGCAGTGACTACGCTGAAGCTTTCTTT.

The chain is built from TRBV3-1 and TRBJ2-1; 11 bases map to TRBD2. J gave up 15 bases and V 4 bases, and 11 bases lay outside the gene matches. The germline V gene encodes CDR1 LGHDT and CDR2 YNNKEL (reference sequence). This CDR3 comprises 14 residues. CDR3 amino acids: CASSLERLAGSRFF. In nucleotides, the CDR3 is TGTGCCAGCAGCCTCGAACGACTAGCGGGATCTCGGTTCTTC.

This clonotype occurred a few times. V gene TRBV4-2 combines with J gene TRBJ2-5; TRBD2 matches 10 bases. The DNA end lines up better with TRBJ2-7; the J call may be wrong. Germline values: CDR1 LGHNA, CDR2 YNFKEQ. This CDR3 contains 16 residues. The CDR3 protein is CASSQEGTSVTYEQYF. The CDR3 DNA reads TGTGCCAGCAGCCAAGAAGGGACTAGCGTGACCTACGAGCAGTACTTC.

V gene TRBV7-9 combines with J gene TRBJ1-2; 9 bases map to TRBD1. Germline values: CDR1 SEHNR, CDR2 FQNEAQ (reference sequence). The CDR3 has 14 residues. V was clipped by 5 bases and J by 9 bases; unmatched bases: 10. CDR3 region: CASSPRTGDKRYTF. The CDR3 nucleotides are TGTGCCAGCAGCCCCCGGACAGGGGATAAACGCTACACCTTC.

This clonotype was seen repeatedly, ten times or more. The chain employs TRBV2 and TRBJ1-5; D is ambiguous. This CDR3 has 13 amino acids. V lost 6 bases and J 2 bases, leaving 8 bases between the germline ends. Germline V gene sequence: CDR1 SNHLY, CDR2 FYNNEI. In DNA, the CDR3 is TGTGCCAGCAGAATGGAGGGCAATCAGCCCCAGCATTTT. It yields the protein CASRMEGNQPQHF.

V usage is TRBV6-6 and J usage is TRBJ2-1, with D unresolved. The end of the DNA aligns better with TRBJ2-7, so the J call may be wrong. The CDR3 is 15 residues long. Germline V gene sequence: CDR1 MNHNY, CDR2 SVGAGI (reference sequence). The DNA for the CDR3 is TGTGCCAGCAGTTACGGGCTGGGGTCCTACAATGAGCAGTACTTC. Translating gives CASSYGLGSYNEQYF.

The chain recombines TRBV20-1 with TRBJ1-1; D is ambiguous. The V end lost 0 bases, the J end lost 7 bases, and 9 bases lay between the germline ends. The CDR3 is 12 amino acids. Germline loops: CDR1 DFQATT, CDR2 SNEGSKA (reference sequence). The CDR3: CSARDLDHEAFF. CDR3 coding DNA: TGCAGTGCTAGAGATCTCGACCATGAAGCTTTCTTT.

The rearrangement uses TRBV20-1 and TRBJ2-3, with 8 bases fitting TRBD2. The length of the CDR3 is 14 residues. V dropped 5 bases and J dropped 3; count of bases not matched to a gene: 7. CDR1 and CDR2 (germline): DFQATT, SNEGSKA (reference sequence). As DNA, the CDR3 is TGCAGTGCTGGAGCGGGAGATTTTACAGATACGCAGTATTTT. Protein: CSAGAGDFTDTQYF.

Concerning this clonotype: At one of its ends the junction is not consistent with the germline gene, which may arise from a read error. This rearrangement joins TRBV5-4 to TRBJ2-3, with 10 bases fitting TRBD2. The CDR3 covers 15 residues. Germline CDR1 SGHNT, CDR2 YYREEE (reference sequence). The CDR3 DNA is TGTTCCAGCAGACCACTAGCGGGACCCACAGATACGCAGTATTTT. Translated, it gives CSSRPLAGPTDTQYF.

As for this clonotype: An end of the junction does not agree with germline; a read error may underlie this. The chain has TRBV15 and TRBJ2-7; the match to TRBD2 covers 9 bases. The CDR3 is made up of 16 amino acids. Germline loops: CDR1 LNHNV, CDR2 YYDKDF (reference sequence). This CDR3 is CATGREFTRGGAEQYF. The CDR3 nucleotides are TGTGCCACCGGCAGAGAGTTCACGCGGGGGGGCGCTGAGCAGTACTTC.

The chain combines TRBV12-3 or TRBV12-4 with TRBJ2-1, with TRBD1 matching over 11 bases. With 6 bases clipped from V and 13 bases from J, the junction kept 11 bases outside the gene matches. The CDR3 consists of 14 residues. CDR3 sequence (DNA): TGTGCCAGCAGCCGGACAGGGGGCAGAGAGACCCAGTTCTTC. Its protein is CASSRTGGRETQFF.

The chain uses TRBV2 and TRBJ2-7; perhaps TRBD1 as D (6 bases). CDR3 length equals 15 residues. Germline CDR1 reads SNHLY; CDR2 reads FYNNEI. Between the trimmed V and J ends, which lost 3 bases and 2 bases, there was a span of 14 bases. The CDR3: CASSDPRQAAYEQYF. CDR3 coding DNA: TGTGCCAGCAGTGACCCGAGACAGGCCGCCTACGAGCAGTACTTC.

V and J are TRBV20-1 and TRBJ2-1, with TRBD2 matching over 13 bases. With 5 bases clipped from V and 0 bases from J, the junction kept 10 bases outside the gene matches. This CDR3 contains 18 residues. The V gene's germline CDR1 is DFQATT and CDR2 SNEGSKA (reference sequence). CDR3 nucleotides: TGCAGTGCTCTACGACTAGCGGGGGGCTCAACCTCCTACAATGAGCAGTTCTTC. This codes for CSALRLAGGSTSYNEQFF.

This clonotype was observed a few times. The V call is TRBV20-1, the J call TRBJ2-3, with 10 nucleotides matching TRBD2. J gave up 5 bases and V 3 bases, and 11 bases lay outside the gene matches. This CDR3 region has 16 residues. Germline CDR1 DFQATT, CDR2 SNEGSKA (reference sequence). The chain's CDR3 is CSARAAASGSIDTQYF. The CDR3 coding sequence is TGCAGTGCTAGGGCCGCGGCTAGCGGGAGTATAGATACGCAGTATTTT.

The rearrangement uses TRBV5-6 and TRBJ2-7; weak D call: TRBD2 (7 bases). V was cut by 4 bases and J by 4 bases, with 12 bases left in between. The CDR3 runs 13 residues. Germline V gene data show CDR1 as SGHDT and CDR2 as YYEEEE. CDR3 residues: CASSGGGQYEQYF. The CDR3 bases are TGTGCCAGCAGCGGGGGGGGCCAGTACGAGCAGTACTTC. The whole variable domain, remainder taken from reference TRBV5-6 and TRBJ2-7, is DAGVTQSPTHLIKTRGQQVTLRCSPKSGHDTVSWYQQALGQGPQFIFQYYEEEERQRGNFPDRFSGHQFPNYSSELNVNALLLGDSALYLCASSGGGQYEQYFGPGTRLTVT.

The chain employs TRBV7-2 and TRBJ2-7; the D gene is possibly TRBD2 (6 bases). From germline, CDR1 is SGHTA and CDR2 FQGNSA. This CDR3 comprises 15 residues. The germline V and J ends were trimmed by 4 bases and 4 bases, with 17 bases remaining between them. CDR3 sequence (DNA): TGTGCCAGCAGCTCCAGCGGGCGGGAAAGTTACGAGCAGTACTTC. It specifies CASSSSGRESYEQYF.

This rearrangement joins TRBV12-3 or TRBV12-4 to TRBJ1-4; D might be TRBD1 (5 bases). The V gene lost 3 bases and the J gene lost 4 bases, with 12 bases spanning the gap. This CDR3 is 15 amino acids long. Here the CDR3 DNA reads TGTGCCAGCAGTTTTTCGGGCAGGGATAATGAAAAACTGTTTTTT. Translation gives CASSFSGRDNEKLFF.

This chain's CDR3 is CASSFHLAGRTDTQYF. Written as DNA, the CDR3 is TGTGCCAGCAGCTTCCACCTAGCGGGCCGCACAGATACGCAGTATTTT. The rearrangement joins TRBV7-9 to TRBJ2-3; 8 bases align to TRBD2. The trim removed 3 bases at V and 1 base at J, leaving 6 bases unmatched. This CDR3 is 16 amino acids long. Germline loops: CDR1 SEHNR, CDR2 FQNEAQ (reference sequence).

This clonotype was detected only a few times. V is TRBV12-3 or TRBV12-4 and J is TRBJ1-1; no clear D gene. Trimming shortened V by 6 bases and J by 4 bases, and 6 bases separated the two germline ends. The CDR3 totals 11 residues. The CDR3 region is CASSPVTEAFF. The CDR3 nucleotides are TGTGCCAGCAGCCCCGTCACTGAAGCTTTCTTT.